This TCR beta chain was sequenced during a study of blood T cell repertoires in COVID-19. Whole-study context: Acute and convalescent COVID-19 specimens originated in the United States, Italy and Spain. From T cells, B-cell-depleted T cells, or PBMCs came the material, which was cDNA or gDNA.

Methods used by the authors: Amplifying reference gene primers gave estimates of nucleated cell counts. Clones were read by immunoSEQ multiplex PCR, and TCRdb kept only the in-frame ones, dropping some. The D gene and trimming were derived from the DNA, and the V and J assignments and clone size from that table. The sample holds approximately 300,000 clones, around 92% seen once. Trimming removed 4 bases from V and 5 bases from J, with 8 bases in between. This CDR3 has 13 residues. Germline loops: CDR1 MNHEY, CDR2 SVGAGI. This chain links TRBV6-5 with TRBJ2-2; D remains unclear. Input material: peripheral blood. The sequence derives from a man between 18 and 29 years old who had recovered from COVID-19. The CDR3 region has the DNA TGTGCCAGCAGTTCCCCAGTTACCGGGGAGCTGTTTTTT. This encodes CASSSPVTGELFF.